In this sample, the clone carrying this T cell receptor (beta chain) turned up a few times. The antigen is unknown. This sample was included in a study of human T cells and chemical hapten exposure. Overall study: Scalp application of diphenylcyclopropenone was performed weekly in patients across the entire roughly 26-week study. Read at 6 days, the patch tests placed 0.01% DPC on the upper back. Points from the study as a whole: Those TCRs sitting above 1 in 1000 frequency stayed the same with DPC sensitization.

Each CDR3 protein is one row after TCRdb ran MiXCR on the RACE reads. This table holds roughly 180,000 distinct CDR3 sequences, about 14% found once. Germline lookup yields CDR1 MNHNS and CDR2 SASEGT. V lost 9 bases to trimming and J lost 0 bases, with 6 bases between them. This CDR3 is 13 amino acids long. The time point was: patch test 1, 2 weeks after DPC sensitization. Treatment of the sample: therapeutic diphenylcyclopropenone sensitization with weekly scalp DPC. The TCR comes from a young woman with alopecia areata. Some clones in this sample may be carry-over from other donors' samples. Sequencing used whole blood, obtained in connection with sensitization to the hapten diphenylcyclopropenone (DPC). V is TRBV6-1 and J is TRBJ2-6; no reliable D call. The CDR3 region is CASHHSGANVLTF. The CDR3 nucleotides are TGTGCCAGTCACCACTCTGGGGCCAACGTCCTGACTTTC.